This passage covers 20 T cell receptor beta chains from one sample sequenced in a study of T cells expressing NK-cell markers. TCRdb re-called the 5' RACE reads; one entry per CDR3 protein, DNA not given. Seen in this sample are a few hundred thousand distinct CDR3 sequences; the ten most common clones hold roughly 5.4%. Sequencing used blood T cells: a sorted CD56 or NKG2C T cell subset, CD4+ or CD8+ T cells, or bulk PBMC T cells (not recorded which). Receptor source: a man aged 18 to 70 in good health.

The chain combines TRBV19 with TRBJ2-1. The CDR3 sequence is 11 residues long. In germline, CDR1 is LNHDA, CDR2 SQIVND (reference sequence). The CDR3 region is CATSALNEQFF.

CDR3 in amino acids: CSARTREGYTF. This chain connects TRBV20-1 to TRBJ1-2; the D gene TCRdb calls, TRBD1, cannot be checked with no DNA. This CDR3 comprises 11 residues. Germline V gene sequence: CDR1 DFQATT, CDR2 SNEGSKA (reference sequence).

This chain joins TRBV6-2 or TRBV6-3 and TRBJ1-6. CDR1 and CDR2 from the germline V gene are MNHEY and SVGEGT. The CDR3 has 17 residues. The CDR3 sequence: CASSYRATARYNSPLHF.

The chain joins TRBV7-2 to TRBJ2-3; TCRdb outputs TRBD1, but without DNA this stays unchecked. CDR1 SGHTA and CDR2 FQGNSA come from the germline V gene. There are 15 residues in the CDR3. The CDR3 loop reads CASSWSGGSTDTQYF.

The chain uses TRBV7-2 and TRBJ2-1. Per the germline V gene, CDR1 is SGHTA and CDR2 is FQGNSA. The CDR3 totals 16 residues. The CDR3 loop reads CASSLNLIFSYNEQFF.

The chain carries TRBV7-3 and TRBJ2-5; TCRdb's D call of TRBD2 is untestable without DNA. This CDR3 contains 15 residues. Germline V CDR1 and CDR2: SGHTA, FQGTGA. CDR3 residues: CASSFLGLAKETQYF.

V and J are TRBV19 and TRBJ1-2; lacking DNA, the TRBD1 call made by TCRdb goes unchecked. The CDR3 runs to 15 residues. CDR1 is LNHDA and CDR2 is SQIVND in the germline V gene (reference sequence). CDR3 amino acids: CASSIWRLLNYGYTF.

The chain employs TRBV2 and TRBJ2-4; lacking DNA, the TRBD1 call made by TCRdb goes unchecked. Per the germline V gene, CDR1 is SNHLY and CDR2 is FYNNEI. The CDR3 is 16 amino acids. The CDR3 sequence: CASRPGTTLAKNIQYF.

The chain couples TRBV14 to TRBJ2-7; as DNA is missing, the TRBD1 call by TCRdb cannot be tested. The CDR3 loop spans 15 amino acids. Germline CDR1 is SGHDN and CDR2 is FVKESK. The chain's CDR3 is CASSQTGGTSYEQYF.

The genes are TRBV12-3 or TRBV12-4 and TRBJ2-1; TCRdb's D gene call, TRBD2, goes unchecked for lack of DNA. CDR3 length: 15 amino acids. CDR3: CASSPWTSGAVEQFF.

The rearrangement uses TRBV5-4 and TRBJ2-5. This CDR3 is 13 amino acids long. The germline gives CDR1 SGHNT, CDR2 YYREEE (reference sequence). The CDR3 reads CASSSELRETQYF. The full variable domain, its missing parts supplied by reference TRBV5-4 and TRBJ2-5, is ETGVTQSPTHLIKTRGQQVTLRCSSQSGHNTVSWYQQALGQGPQFIFQYYREEENGRGNFPPRFSGLQFPNYSSELNVNALELDDSALYLCASSSELRETQYFGPGTRLLVL.

The chain uses TRBV5-4 and TRBJ2-5; the TCRdb call, TRBD2, lacks DNA for checking. Germline V gives CDR1 SGHNT, CDR2 YYREEE (reference sequence). The CDR3 spans 14 residues. The CDR3 loop reads CASSHRNWRETQYF.

The V gene is TRBV7-9, the J gene TRBJ2-3; the TCRdb call, TRBD2, lacks DNA for checking. Germline V gene sequence: CDR1 SEHNR, CDR2 FQNEAQ (reference sequence). The CDR3 has 16 residues. CDR3 region: CASSAGGLVHTDTQYF.

J is TRBJ2-2 and V is TRBV6-5. The CDR3 totals 16 residues. Germline V gives CDR1 MNHEY, CDR2 SVGAGI. The CDR3 region is CASSYVHSPKTGELFF.

The chain employs TRBV12-3 or TRBV12-4 and TRBJ1-2; TCRdb's D gene call, TRBD1, goes unchecked for lack of DNA. This CDR3 has 12 residues. The CDR3 region is CAIFKGARGYTF.

This sequence joins TRBV5-5 and TRBJ2-7. The CDR3 consists of 15 residues. Per the germline V gene, CDR1 is SGHKS and CDR2 is YYEKEE (reference sequence). The CDR3: CASSFALGNSYEQYF.

The chain is built from TRBV12-3 or TRBV12-4 and TRBJ2-5; TCRdb proposes TRBD1, but this gene call is untestable without DNA. CDR3 length equals 14 residues. CDR3 region: CASSRASGWETQYF.

The V call is TRBV6-2 or TRBV6-3, the J call TRBJ2-1; TCRdb gives TRBD2 as the D gene, but with no DNA this cannot be confirmed. Germline V CDR1 and CDR2: MNHEY, SVGEGT. The CDR3 runs 17 residues. CDR3 in amino acids: CASRRTGTSGGGREQFF.

This chain joins TRBV7-2 and TRBJ2-1; TCRdb indicates TRBD2, and absent DNA this call remains unverified. Germline CDR1 and CDR2: SGHTA and FQGNSA. This CDR3 has 17 amino acids. CDR3 loop: CASSLRGTNQFSHEQFF.

The V and J genes are TRBV18 and TRBJ2-5; TCRdb indicates TRBD1, and absent DNA this call remains unverified. This CDR3 region has 14 residues. The germline CDR1 and CDR2 sequences are KGHSH and LQKENI. CDR3 loop: CASSPHDRRETQYF. Full variable domain (rest looked up from reference TRBV18 and TRBJ2-5): NAGVMQNPRHLVRRRGQEARLRCSPMKGHSHVYWYRQLPEEGLKFMVYLQKENIIDESGMPKERFSAEFPKEGPSILRIQQVVRGDSAAYFCASSPHDRRETQYFGPGTRLLVL.